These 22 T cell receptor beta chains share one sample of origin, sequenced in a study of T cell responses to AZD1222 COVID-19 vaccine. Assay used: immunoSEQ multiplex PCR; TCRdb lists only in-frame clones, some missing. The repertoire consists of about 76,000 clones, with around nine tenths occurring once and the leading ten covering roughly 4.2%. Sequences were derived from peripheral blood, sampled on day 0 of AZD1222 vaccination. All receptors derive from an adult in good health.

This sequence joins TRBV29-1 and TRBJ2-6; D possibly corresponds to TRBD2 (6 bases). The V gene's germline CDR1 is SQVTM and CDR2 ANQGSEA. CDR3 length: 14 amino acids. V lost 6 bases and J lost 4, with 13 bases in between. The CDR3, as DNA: TGCAGCGTACTGGGGGGTGCCGGGGCCAACGTCCTGACTTTC. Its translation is CSVLGGAGANVLTF.

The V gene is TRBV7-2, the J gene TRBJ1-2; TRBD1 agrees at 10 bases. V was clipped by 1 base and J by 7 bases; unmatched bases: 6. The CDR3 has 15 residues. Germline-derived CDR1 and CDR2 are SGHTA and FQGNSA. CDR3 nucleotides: TGTGCCAGCAGCTTAGGGGGGACAGGGGTTTCTGGCTACACCTTC. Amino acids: CASSLGGTGVSGYTF.

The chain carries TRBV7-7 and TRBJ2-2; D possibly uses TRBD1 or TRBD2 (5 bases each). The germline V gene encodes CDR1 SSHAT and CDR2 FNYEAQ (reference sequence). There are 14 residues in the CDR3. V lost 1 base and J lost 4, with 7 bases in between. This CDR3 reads CASSLDGATGELFF. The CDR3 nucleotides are TGTGCCAGCAGCTTAGACGGGGCCACCGGGGAGCTGTTTTTT.

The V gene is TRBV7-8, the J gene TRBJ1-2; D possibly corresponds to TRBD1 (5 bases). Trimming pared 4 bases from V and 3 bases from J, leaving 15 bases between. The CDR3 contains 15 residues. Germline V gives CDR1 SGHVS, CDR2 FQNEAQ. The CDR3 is CASSWGTRSDYGYTF. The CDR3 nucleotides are TGTGCCAGCAGCTGGGGCACGCGTTCGGACTATGGCTACACCTTC.

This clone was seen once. The CDR3 nucleotides read TGCAGCGTTGTAGAGGGAAATTCACCCCTCCACTTT. Amino acids: CSVVEGNSPLHF. This chain joins TRBV29-1 and TRBJ1-6, with D unresolved. The CDR3 runs 12 residues. The germline CDR1 and CDR2 sequences are SQVTM and ANQGSEA. V shed 4 bases and J shed 7 bases, with 8 bases lying between them. The full variable domain, in which reference TRBV29-1 and TRBJ1-6 provide the parts outside the CDR3, is SAVISQKPSRDICQRGTSLTIQCQVDSQVTMMFWYRQQPGQSLTLIATANQGSEATYESGFVIDKFPISRPNLTFSTLTVSNMSPEDSSIYLCSVVEGNSPLHFGNGTRLTVT.

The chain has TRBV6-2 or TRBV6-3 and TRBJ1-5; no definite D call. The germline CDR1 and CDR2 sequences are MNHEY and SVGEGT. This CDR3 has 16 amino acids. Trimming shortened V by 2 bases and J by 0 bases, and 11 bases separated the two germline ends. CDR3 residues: CASSYEGGSSNQPQHF. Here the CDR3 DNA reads TGTGCCAGCAGTTACGAAGGCGGCAGTAGCAATCAGCCCCAGCATTTT.

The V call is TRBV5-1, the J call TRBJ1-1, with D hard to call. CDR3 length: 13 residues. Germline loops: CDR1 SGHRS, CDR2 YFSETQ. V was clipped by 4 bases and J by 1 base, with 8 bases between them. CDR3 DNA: TGCGCCAGCAGCGAAAGGGAGAACACTGAAGCTTTCTTT. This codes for CASSERENTEAFF.

CDR3: CASSLGGASGSSYNEQFF. The CDR3 region has the DNA TGTGCCAGCAGCTTGGGTGGGGCTAGCGGGAGCTCCTACAATGAGCAGTTCTTC. The chain has TRBV5-4 and TRBJ2-1; TRBD2 agrees at 10 bases. V lost 0 bases and J lost 0; bases outside the gene matches: 6. CDR3 length: 18 residues. Looked up from germline, CDR1 is SGHNT and CDR2 is YYREEE (reference sequence).

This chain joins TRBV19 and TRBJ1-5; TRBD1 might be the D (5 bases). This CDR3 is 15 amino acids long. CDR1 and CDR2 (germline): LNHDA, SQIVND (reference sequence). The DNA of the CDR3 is TGTGCTTCCAGTTATGGGGGATATAGCAATCAGCCCCAGCATTTT. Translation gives CASSYGGYSNQPQHF.

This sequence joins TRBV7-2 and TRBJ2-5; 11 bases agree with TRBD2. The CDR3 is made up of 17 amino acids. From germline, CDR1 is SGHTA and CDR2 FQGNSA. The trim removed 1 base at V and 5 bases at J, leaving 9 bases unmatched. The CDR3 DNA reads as TGTGCCAGCAGCTTAGAGGCTAGCGGGAGGAGTTTGGAGACCCAGTACTTC. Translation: CASSLEASGRSLETQYF. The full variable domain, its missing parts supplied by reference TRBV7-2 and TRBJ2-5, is GAGVSQSPSNKVTEKGKDVELRCDPISGHTALYWYRQSLGQGLEFLIYFQGNSAPDKSGLPSDRFSAERTGGSVSTLTIQRTQQEDSAVYLCASSLEASGRSLETQYFGPGTRLLVL.

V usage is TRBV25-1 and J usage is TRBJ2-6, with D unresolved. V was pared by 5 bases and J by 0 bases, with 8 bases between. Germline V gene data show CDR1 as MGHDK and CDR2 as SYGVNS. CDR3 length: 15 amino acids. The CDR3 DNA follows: TGTGCCAGCAGTACACAATTCTCTGGGGCCAACGTCCTGACTTTC. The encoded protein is CASSTQFSGANVLTF.

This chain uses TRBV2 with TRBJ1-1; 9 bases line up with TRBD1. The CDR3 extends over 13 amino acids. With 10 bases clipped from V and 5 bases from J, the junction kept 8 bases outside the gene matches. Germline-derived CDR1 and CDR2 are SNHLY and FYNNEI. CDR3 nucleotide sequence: TGTGCCACCGAAACAGGGGGCAGAACTGAAGCTTTCTTT. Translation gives CATETGGRTEAFF.

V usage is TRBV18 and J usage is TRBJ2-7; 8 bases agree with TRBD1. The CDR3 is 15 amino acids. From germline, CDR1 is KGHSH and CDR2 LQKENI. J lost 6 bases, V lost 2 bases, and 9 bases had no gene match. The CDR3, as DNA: TGTGCCAGCTCACCAGTCGGACAGGGTTCCCTCGAGCAGTACTTC. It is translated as CASSPVGQGSLEQYF.

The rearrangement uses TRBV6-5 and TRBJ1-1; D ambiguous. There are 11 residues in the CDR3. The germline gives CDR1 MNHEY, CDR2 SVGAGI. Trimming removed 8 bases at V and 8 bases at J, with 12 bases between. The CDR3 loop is CASRRRTEAFF. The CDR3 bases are TGTGCCAGCCGGCGGAGAACAGAAGCTTTCTTT.

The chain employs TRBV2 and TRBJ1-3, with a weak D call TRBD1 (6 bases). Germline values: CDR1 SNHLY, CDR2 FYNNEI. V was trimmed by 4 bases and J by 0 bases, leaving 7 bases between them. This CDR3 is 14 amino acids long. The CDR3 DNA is TGTGCCAGCAGTGGGACAGTCTCTGGAAACACCATATATTTT. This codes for CASSGTVSGNTIYF.

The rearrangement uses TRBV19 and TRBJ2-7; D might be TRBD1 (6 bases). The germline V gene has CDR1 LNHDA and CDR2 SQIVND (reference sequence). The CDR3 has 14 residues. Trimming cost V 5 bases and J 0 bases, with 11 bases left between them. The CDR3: CASSPTDSSYEQYF. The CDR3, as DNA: TGTGCCAGTAGTCCGACGGACAGCTCCTACGAGCAGTACTTC.

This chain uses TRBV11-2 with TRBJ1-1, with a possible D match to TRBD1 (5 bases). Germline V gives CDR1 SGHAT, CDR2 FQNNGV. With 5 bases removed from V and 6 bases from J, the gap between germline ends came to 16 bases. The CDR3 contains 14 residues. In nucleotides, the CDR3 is TGTGCCAGCAGCCGCGGACACCTCTTCCCTGAAGCTTTCTTT. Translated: CASSRGHLFPEAFF.

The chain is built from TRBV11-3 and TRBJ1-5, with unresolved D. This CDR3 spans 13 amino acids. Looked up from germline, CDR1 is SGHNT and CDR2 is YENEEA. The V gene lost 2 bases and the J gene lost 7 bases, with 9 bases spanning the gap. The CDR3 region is CASSLRPYQPQHF. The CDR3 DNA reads TGTGCCAGCAGCTTACGTCCTTACCAGCCCCAGCATTTT.

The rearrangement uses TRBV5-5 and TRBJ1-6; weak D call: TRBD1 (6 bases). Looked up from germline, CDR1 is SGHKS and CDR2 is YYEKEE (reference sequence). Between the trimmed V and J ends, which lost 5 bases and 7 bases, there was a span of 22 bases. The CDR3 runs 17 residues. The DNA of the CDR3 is TGTGCCAGCAGTTTTACCGGGACACAACCCGCGAATTCACCCCTCCACTTT. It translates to CASSFTGTQPANSPLHF.

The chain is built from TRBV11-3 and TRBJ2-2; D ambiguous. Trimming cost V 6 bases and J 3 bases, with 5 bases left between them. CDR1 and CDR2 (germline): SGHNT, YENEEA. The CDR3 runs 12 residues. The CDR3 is CASRSDTGELFF. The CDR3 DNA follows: TGTGCCAGCAGATCTGACACCGGGGAGCTGTTTTTT.

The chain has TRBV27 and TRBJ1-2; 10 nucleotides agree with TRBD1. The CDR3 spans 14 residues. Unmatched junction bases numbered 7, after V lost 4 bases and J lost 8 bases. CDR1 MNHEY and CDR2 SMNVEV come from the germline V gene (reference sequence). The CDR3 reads CASSWRDRGDGYTF. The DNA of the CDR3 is TGTGCCAGCAGTTGGCGGGACAGGGGAGACGGCTACACCTTC.

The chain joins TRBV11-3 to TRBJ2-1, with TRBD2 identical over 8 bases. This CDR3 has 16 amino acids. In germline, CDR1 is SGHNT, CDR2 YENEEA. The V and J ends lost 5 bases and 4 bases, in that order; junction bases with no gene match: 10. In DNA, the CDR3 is TGTGCCAGCAGCCCTCGAGGGTCGGGGGGGTACAATGAGCAGTTCTTC. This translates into CASSPRGSGGYNEQFF. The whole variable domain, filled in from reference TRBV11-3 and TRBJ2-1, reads EAGVVQSPRYKIIEKKQPVAFWCNPISGHNTLYWYLQNLGQGPELLIRYENEEAVDDSQLPKDRFSAERLKGVDSTLKIQPAELGDSAVYLCASSPRGSGGYNEQFFGPGTRLTVL.